This T cell receptor (beta chain) appears in the sequencing data of a study of control samples from healthy donors and cancer patients. The protocol was immunoSEQ multiplex PCR, while the TCRdb copy is restricted to in-frame clones and leaves out a portion. The sample lists 84,000 or so clones; around 92% were seen once. The V end lost 0 bases, the J end lost 0 bases, and 11 bases lay between the germline ends. This CDR3 region has 16 residues. Per the germline V gene, CDR1 is SEHNR and CDR2 is FQNEAQ (reference sequence). The clonotype was recovered from a man in his fifties in good health. The rearrangement joins TRBV7-9 to TRBJ1-1; unclear D gene. What was sequenced was blood. The CDR3 reads CASSLAEQSMNTEAFF. CDR3 in DNA: TGTGCCAGCAGCTTAGCTGAACAGAGTATGAACACTGAAGCTTTCTTT.